The present T cell receptor beta chain was sequenced within a study of blood T cell repertoires in COVID-19. The overall study: From the United States, Italy and Spain came samples of acute and convalescent COVID-19. PBMCs, B-cell-depleted T cells, or T cells were the source of the cDNA or gDNA that made up the material.

Under the authors' procedure: Amplified reference gene primers provided the basis for estimating nucleated cell counts. The method was immunoSEQ multiplex PCR; TCRdb's version includes in-frame clones alone and lacks a portion of them. V, J and clone size are those of that table, while D and trimming were read from the DNA. Counted here are about 14,000 clones, approximately 86% occurring once; the ten biggest clones make up 5% to 7%. Per germline, CDR1 MNHEY and CDR2 SVGAGI. The CDR3 runs 13 residues. Trimming shortened V by 6 bases and J by 5 bases, and 11 bases separated the two germline ends. This chain links TRBV6-5 with TRBJ1-5; unclear D gene. Sequencing used peripheral blood. The origin of this receptor is a human donor in a cohort sampled during active COVID-19. The chain's CDR3 is CASSRIQDQPQHF. The DNA of the CDR3 is TGTGCCAGCAGCCGAATCCAGGATCAGCCCCAGCATTTT.